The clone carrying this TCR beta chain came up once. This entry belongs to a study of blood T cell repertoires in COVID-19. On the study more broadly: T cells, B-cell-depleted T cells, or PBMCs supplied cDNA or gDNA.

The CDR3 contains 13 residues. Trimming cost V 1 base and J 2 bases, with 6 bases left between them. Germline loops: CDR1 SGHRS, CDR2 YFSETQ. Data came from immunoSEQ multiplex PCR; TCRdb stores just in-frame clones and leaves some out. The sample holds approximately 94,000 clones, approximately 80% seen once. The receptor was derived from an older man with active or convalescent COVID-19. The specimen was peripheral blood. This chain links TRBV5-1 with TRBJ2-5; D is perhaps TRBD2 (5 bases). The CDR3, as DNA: TGCGCCAGCAGCTTGAGAGGGCAAGAGACCCAGTACTTC. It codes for CASSLRGQETQYF.